These 24 T cell receptor beta chains were all obtained from the same sample, sequenced in a study of response to subunit inactivated influenza vaccine. TCRdb reprocessed the RT-PCR reads via MiXCR and lists one record per CDR3 protein. The table has hundreds of thousands of distinct CDR3 sequences, about 14% seen once. This specimen consisted of PBMCs from blood, obtained 14 to 15 days before vaccination. All receptors come from a man between 45 and 60 years old who received an inactivated influenza vaccine.

This chain connects TRBV7-6 to TRBJ1-1; D is ambiguous. Germline CDR1 reads SGHVS; CDR2 reads FNYEAQ. V lost 10 bases, J lost 4 bases, and 13 bases lay in between. The CDR3 covers 12 residues. The CDR3 is CATRSLGTEAFF. The DNA of the CDR3 is TGTGCCACCCGTAGTCTCGGCACTGAAGCTTTCTTT.

This clonotype came up a few times. The chain combines TRBV29-1 with TRBJ1-2; tentatively, D is TRBD1 (5 bases). The ends were cut back, 7 bases at V and 4 bases at J, with 16 bases in the middle. CDR3 length equals 13 residues. Germline V gene sequence: CDR1 SQVTM, CDR2 ANQGSEA. The CDR3 DNA follows: TGCAGCGCTTCCCCATCGGGACGCTATGGCTACACCTTC. This sequence encodes CSASPSGRYGYTF.

V and J are TRBV5-1 and TRBJ1-2; the D is unclear. CDR3 length: 14 amino acids. Germline-derived CDR1 and CDR2 are SGHRS and YFSETQ. Trimming stripped 2 bases from V and 3 bases from J, with 11 bases between. The CDR3 DNA follows: TGCGCCAGCAGCTTTGCTCAGGCCGACTATGGCTACACCTTC. Translation gives CASSFAQADYGYTF.

Many counts were recorded for this clonotype. CDR3 nucleotides: TGCAGTGCTGGATTTGGCGAGCAGTTCTTC. It codes for CSAGFGEQFF. The chain carries TRBV20-1 and TRBJ2-1; D is undetermined. CDR1 is DFQATT, CDR2 SNEGSKA, per germline (reference sequence). The CDR3 loop spans 10 amino acids. V gave up 5 bases and J gave up 10 bases, with 9 bases separating them.

This clonotype was counted only a few times. The chain carries TRBV6-2 or TRBV6-3 and TRBJ2-1; D is perhaps TRBD2 (7 bases). V lost 6 bases to trimming and J lost 1 base, with 10 bases between them. CDR1 and CDR2 from the germline V gene are MNHEY and SVGEGT. CDR3 length: 14 amino acids. CDR3 bases: TGTGCCAGCAGCGGGGGGCCTTCCTACAATGAGCAGTTCTTC. Translated: CASSGGPSYNEQFF.

Only a few counts were recorded for this clonotype. This chain connects TRBV5-1 to TRBJ2-7; D is unclear. Germline V gene data show CDR1 as SGHRS and CDR2 as YFSETQ. CDR3 length: 13 amino acids. Between the trimmed V and J ends, which lost 7 bases and 2 bases, there was a span of 13 bases. The DNA of the CDR3 is TGCGCCAGCGGAGAGGACGATACCTACGAGCAGTACTTC. Translating it yields CASGEDDTYEQYF.

The sample holds a few counts of this clonotype. The chain employs TRBV24-1 and TRBJ2-1, with 7 bases that match TRBD2. The trim removed 1 base at V and 7 bases at J, leaving 3 bases unmatched. The germline gives CDR1 KGHDR, CDR2 SFDVKD. The length of the CDR3 is 14 residues. The CDR3 loop is CATSDFGEGNEQFF. In nucleotides, the CDR3 is TGTGCCACCAGTGATTTCGGGGAGGGGAATGAGCAGTTCTTC.

This clonotype was recorded a few times. Here the CDR3 DNA reads TGTGCCAGCAGTGAAGTTTCGGGGTATGGTGGCTACACCTTC. It is translated as CASSEVSGYGGYTF. This chain joins TRBV2 and TRBJ1-2, with D hard to call. Trimming left V 1 base short and J 7 bases short, with 13 bases between. CDR3 length equals 14 residues. Germline-derived CDR1 and CDR2 are SNHLY and FYNNEI.

Many counts were recorded for this clonotype. The V call is TRBV2, the J call TRBJ1-4, with D possibly TRBD1 on 5 matching bases. CDR1 SNHLY and CDR2 FYNNEI come from the germline V gene. V lost 4 bases to trimming and J lost 4 bases, with 13 bases between them. There are 15 residues in the CDR3. The chain's CDR3 is CASSVLQGVNEKLFF. CDR3 in DNA: TGTGCCAGCAGTGTTTTGCAGGGAGTTAATGAAAAACTGTTTTTT.

The V and J genes are TRBV20-1 and TRBJ2-1; 7 bases are a match to TRBD2. The V gene's germline CDR1 is DFQATT and CDR2 SNEGSKA (reference sequence). V dropped 0 bases and J dropped 7; count of bases not matched to a gene: 9. This CDR3 has 15 amino acids. CDR3: CSARDLDGRRNEQFF. As DNA, the CDR3 is TGCAGTGCTAGAGATCTGGACGGGAGGAGAAATGAGCAGTTCTTC.

This clonotype was counted a few times. In DNA, the CDR3 is TGCGCCAGCAGCTGGGGGACTAGCGGGACCGAGCAGTACTTC. This sequence encodes CASSWGTSGTEQYF. The gene calls are TRBV5-1 and TRBJ2-7, with TRBD2 matching 13 bases. Germline V gene data show CDR1 as SGHRS and CDR2 as YFSETQ. Trimming at V came to 3 bases and at J to 6 bases, leaving 3 bases not matched to a gene. CDR3 length: 14 residues.

CDR3 DNA: TGTGCCAGCAGCCAACTCCCGACAGGGTCCTTCGGCTACACCTTC. Its translation: CASSQLPTGSFGYTF. The V call is TRBV28, the J call TRBJ1-2; 7 nucleotides match TRBD1. V shed 6 bases, J shed 8 bases, and the junction held 15 bases outside the gene matches. Per germline, CDR1 MDHEN and CDR2 SYDVKM. The CDR3 sequence is 15 residues long.

The CDR3 DNA reads as TGTGCCAGCAGCCCCGGGGGGACAGGGAGTTTTGCTGAAGCTTTCTTT. Translating it yields CASSPGGTGSFAEAFF. The rearrangement links TRBV7-2 to TRBJ1-1; TRBD1 aligns across 9 bases. The CDR3 extends over 16 amino acids. Looked up from germline, CDR1 is SGHTA and CDR2 is FQGNSA. After removal of 5 bases from V and 6 bases from J, the junction contained 13 bases not matched to a gene.

This clonotype appeared a few times. The V and J genes are TRBV28 and TRBJ2-7, with TRBD1 identical over 8 bases. The ends lost 4 bases at V and 0 bases at J; junction bases unmatched: 8. The germline gives CDR1 MDHEN, CDR2 SYDVKM. This CDR3 contains 16 residues. CDR3 protein: CASSYPGQDPSYEQYF. CDR3 nucleotide sequence: TGTGCCAGCAGTTACCCGGGACAGGACCCCTCCTACGAGCAGTACTTC.

This chain links TRBV15 with TRBJ1-2, with 9 bases identical to TRBD1. V was pared by 2 bases and J by 6 bases, with 7 bases of the junction left unmatched. The CDR3 runs to 15 residues. The germline V gene encodes CDR1 LNHNV and CDR2 YYDKDF (reference sequence). In DNA, the CDR3 is TGTGCCACCAGCAGAAAAACCGGGACAGGGAATGGCTACACCTTC. As protein: CATSRKTGTGNGYTF.

This CDR3 is CASSQAGQSSYNEQFF. CDR3 in DNA: TGCGCCAGCAGCCAGGCCGGACAGAGCTCCTACAATGAGCAGTTCTTC. The genes are TRBV4-3 and TRBJ2-1; possible D gene TRBD1, 6 bases. The V and J ends lost 3 bases and 0 bases respectively, with 12 bases between them. CDR1 is LGHNA, CDR2 YSLEER, per germline. CDR3 length: 16 residues.

This clonotype was seen more than once but under ten times. The chain couples TRBV9 to TRBJ2-3; D is unclear. This CDR3 is built from 13 residues. Germline V gene data show CDR1 as SGDLS and CDR2 as YYNGEE. V was pared by 0 bases and J by 3 bases, with 5 bases between. The CDR3, as DNA: TGTGCCAGCAGCGTAGACACAACAGATACGCAGTATTTT. It encodes CASSVDTTDTQYF.

This chain uses TRBV6-2 or TRBV6-3 with TRBJ2-7; 15 bases align to TRBD2. Germline values: CDR1 MNHEY, CDR2 SVGEGT. V was clipped by 2 bases and J by 7 bases; unmatched bases: 9. The CDR3 length is 17 residues. The CDR3 is CASSYIRTSGRAQEQYF. CDR3 DNA sequence: TGTGCCAGCAGTTACATCAGGACTAGCGGGAGGGCTCAGGAGCAGTACTTC.

This clonotype appeared a few times. This sequence joins TRBV11-1 and TRBJ2-3, with D possibly called TRBD1 or TRBD2 (5 bases each). This CDR3 is 18 amino acids long. The V gene lost 2 bases and the J gene lost 0 bases, with 18 bases spanning the gap. In germline, CDR1 is SGHAT, CDR2 FQDESV (reference sequence). The CDR3 nucleotides are TGTGCCAGCAGCTTACCGCTAATGGGACGCCGTAGCACAGATACGCAGTATTTT. Protein product: CASSLPLMGRRSTDTQYF.

This clonotype occurred many times. The chain joins TRBV7-2 to TRBJ2-3; D not certain. Germline V gene lookup returns CDR1 SGHTA and CDR2 FQGNSA. CDR3 length: 12 amino acids. V was shortened by 3 bases and J by 2 bases, with 3 bases between the two germline ends. CDR3 residues: CASSFYTDTQYF. As DNA, the CDR3 is TGTGCCAGCAGCTTTTACACAGATACGCAGTATTTT.

This clonotype was detected a few times. Here the CDR3 reads CASSIFQGIGNQPQHF. The CDR3 nucleotides are TGTGCCAGCAGTATATTCCAGGGTATCGGTAATCAGCCCCAGCATTTT. This sequence joins TRBV28 and TRBJ1-5, with D tentatively TRBD1 (5 bases). The CDR3 length is 16 residues. CDR1 is MDHEN, CDR2 SYDVKM, per germline. Trimming took off 5 bases at V and 4 bases at J, with 18 bases between the two ends.

This clonotype was counted a few times. The rearrangement uses TRBV7-2 and TRBJ2-5; tentative D call: TRBD2 (6 bases). V lost 1 base and J lost 4, with 13 bases in between. Germline CDR1 reads SGHTA; CDR2 reads FQGNSA. CDR3 size: 15 residues. CDR3 bases: TGTGCCAGCAGCTTAGGTCTCGGGAGTATAGAGACCCAGTACTTC. Its translation is CASSLGLGSIETQYF.

The rearrangement joins TRBV11-2 to TRBJ2-7; TRBD1 might be the D (6 bases). With 4 bases removed from V and 4 bases from J, the gap between germline ends came to 17 bases. Germline CDR1 reads SGHAT; CDR2 reads FQNNGV. This CDR3 comprises 15 residues. CDR3 coding DNA: TGTGCCAGCAGCTATACGACAGGCTCCCTTTACGAGCAGTACTTC. It is translated as CASSYTTGSLYEQYF.

This chain's CDR3 is CASSLGRDRVFTTYNEQFF. In DNA form, the CDR3 reads TGTGCCAGCAGCTTAGGAAGGGACAGGGTATTCACTACGTACAATGAGCAGTTCTTC. The chain recombines TRBV13 with TRBJ2-1, with TRBD1 matching over 9 bases. J gave up 4 bases and V 0 bases, and 13 bases lay outside the gene matches. CDR1 PRHDT and CDR2 FYEKMQ come from the germline V gene (reference sequence). The length of the CDR3 is 19 residues.